This T cell receptor delta chain was found in a study of gamma-delta chains in newborns, infants, children. Study at large: Microbial exposure reportedly drives polyclonal innate γδ T cell expansion after birth.

The CDR3 contains 18 residues. With V trimmed by 2 bases and J by 0 bases, 4 bases remained unmatched. Germline lookup yields CDR1 GEAIGNYY and CDR2 EKD. TCRdb fed the reads to CATT. The sample has a few thousand delta-chain clones; approximately 1% are singletons. This clone is large (0.1 to 1%) in the sample. Other DNA sequences in the same sample also yield this CDR3. The sequence derives from a child who was a newborn, infant or young child, either healthy, febrile or measles-vaccinated (not recorded which). Sequencing was done on a sample of blood. The chain links TRDV2 to TRDJ3, with 9 bases that match TRDD3. For the CDR3, the DNA is TGTGCCTGTGACAAAGTACTGGGGGACTCCTGGGACACCCGACAGATGTTTTTC. Translating gives CACDKVLGDSWDTRQMFF.